This T cell receptor (beta chain) was observed in a study of graft-versus-host responses after intestinal transplantation. Study at large: Multivisceral, liver-intestinal, or isolated intestinal grafts went to recipients. Each patient got anti-thymocyte globulin induction, then tacrolimus and steroids for approximately 3 years. Findings and limits, study-wide: Early post-transplant HvG declines were associated with peak circulating GvH clone levels. High graft-versus-host to host-versus-graft clonal ratios were found in allografts of patients who had graft-donor T cell macrochimerism.

This clone was seen a single time. Its antigen is still unknown. CDR1 is SGHNT, CDR2 YYREEE, per germline (reference sequence). The ends lost 2 bases at V and 4 bases at J; junction bases unmatched: 7. The CDR3 consists of 15 residues. Produced via immunoSEQ multiplex PCR; TCRdb's table is partial and in-frame only. Of roughly 69,000 clones listed, 90% to 95% were seen once; the top ten hold 1.5% to 2%. The sequence came from a human donor who was the organ donor for an intestinal transplant. This specimen consisted of unstimulated CD8+ T cells sorted from spleen or lymph node cells, obtained before transplant. The chain couples TRBV5-4 to TRBJ1-2; 8 bases are a match to TRBD1. CDR3 sequence (DNA): TGTGCCAGCAGCTTCACAGGGGGAGGGGGCTATGGCTACACCTTC. Its translation: CASSFTGGGGYGYTF.